A single sample gave rise to the 14 T cell receptor beta chains below, sequenced in a study of graft-versus-host responses after intestinal transplantation. Using immunoSEQ multiplex PCR, the repertoire was profiled, and TCRdb retains in-frame clones only, with some absent. The profile covers around 100,000 clones, with about 90% appearing a single time and around 0.86% taken by the ten largest. No antigen has been identified for these receptors. Sequencing was performed on unstimulated CD4+ T cells sorted from spleen or lymph node cells, taken before transplant. The receptors originated from a human donor who was the organ donor for an intestinal transplant.

A few counts support this clone. CDR3: CASSLTDSEKLFF. CDR3 sequence (DNA): TGTGCCAGCAGCCTGACTGACAGCGAAAAACTGTTTTTT. The gene calls are TRBV7-8 and TRBJ1-4, with D maybe TRBD1 (5 bases). Trimming shortened V by 5 bases and J by 8 bases, and 12 bases separated the two germline ends. Germline V gene lookup returns CDR1 SGHVS and CDR2 FQNEAQ. CDR3 length: 13 residues.

This rearrangement joins TRBV10-3 to TRBJ1-5; 7 nucleotides line up with TRBD1. Per germline, CDR1 ENHRY and CDR2 SYGVKD. Trimming at V came to 8 bases and at J to 5 bases, leaving 9 bases not matched to a gene. The CDR3 has 14 residues. The CDR3 DNA reads TGTGCCATCTCGTCGGGGACAGCAGATCAGCCCCAGCATTTT. This sequence encodes CAISSGTADQPQHF.

This clone has only a few counts. The chain is built from TRBV28 and TRBJ2-2, with unresolved D. CDR3 length equals 10 residues. Germline V CDR1 and CDR2: MDHEN, SYDVKM. V lost 8 bases and J lost 4, with 2 bases in between. Here the CDR3 reads CASGTGELFF. The CDR3 bases are TGTGCCAGCGGCACCGGGGAGCTGTTTTTT.

This clone was found once. The chain uses TRBV7-9 and TRBJ1-1; D is unresolved. The V gene's germline CDR1 is SEHNR and CDR2 FQNEAQ (reference sequence). V lost 5 bases and J lost 1, with 11 bases in between. This CDR3 region has 14 residues. As DNA, the CDR3 is TGTGCCAGCAGCCCCGCGGTGCGGAACACTGAAGCTTTCTTT. Translating gives CASSPAVRNTEAFF.

The chain combines TRBV28 with TRBJ1-2; tentative D call: TRBD1 (5 bases). V was shortened by 11 bases and J by 4 bases, with 17 bases between the two germline ends. The germline CDR1 and CDR2 sequences are MDHEN and SYDVKM. This CDR3 is 13 amino acids long. This CDR3 reads CAVEGWGTYGYTF. Written as DNA, the CDR3 is TGTGCCGTCGAAGGGTGGGGGACCTATGGCTACACCTTC.

The V and J genes are TRBV19 and TRBJ2-7, with D tentatively TRBD1 or TRBD2 (5 bases each). The CDR3 extends over 13 amino acids. Germline-derived CDR1 and CDR2 are LNHDA and SQIVND (reference sequence). Trimming removed 5 bases from V and 3 bases from J, with 11 bases in between. This CDR3 reads CASSSLGGYEQYF. The CDR3 DNA reads TGTGCCAGTAGTTCCCTTGGGGGCTACGAGCAGTACTTC.

The V and J genes are TRBV28 and TRBJ1-6; 8 bases fit TRBD1. The germline gives CDR1 MDHEN, CDR2 SYDVKM. J was trimmed by 6 bases and V by 6 bases; bases with no gene match: 7. The CDR3 runs 15 residues. DNA of the CDR3: TGTGCCAGCAGGGGGTCCGGGACAGGTAATTCACCCCTCCACTTT. Protein sequence: CASRGSGTGNSPLHF.

The chain uses TRBV28 and TRBJ2-5, with a possible D match to TRBD1 (6 bases). V lost 6 bases, J lost 7 bases, and 15 bases lay in between. The CDR3 length is 13 residues. The V gene's germline CDR1 is MDHEN and CDR2 SYDVKM. Written as DNA, the CDR3 is TGTGCCAGCAGCCAGGGGTCGGAGGTGACCCAGTACTTC. Translating it yields CASSQGSEVTQYF. Filled out from reference TRBV28 and TRBJ2-5, the complete variable domain reads DVKVTQSSRYLVKRTGEKVFLECVQDMDHENMFWYRQDPGLGLRLIYFSYDVKMKEKGDIPEGYSVSREKKERFSLILESASTNQTSMYLCASSQGSEVTQYFGPGTRLLVL.

This clone was detected only once. V and J are TRBV28 and TRBJ2-7; 7 nucleotides agree with TRBD1. The V gene end was trimmed by 5 bases and the J gene end by 6 bases; junction bases not matched to a gene: 4. The germline V gene encodes CDR1 MDHEN and CDR2 SYDVKM. The CDR3 consists of 12 residues. The CDR3 spells CASSRHRGEQYF. CDR3 nucleotides: TGTGCCAGCAGTAGGCACAGGGGCGAGCAGTACTTC. Filled out from reference TRBV28 and TRBJ2-7, the complete variable domain reads DVKVTQSSRYLVKRTGEKVFLECVQDMDHENMFWYRQDPGLGLRLIYFSYDVKMKEKGDIPEGYSVSREKKERFSLILESASTNQTSMYLCASSRHRGEQYFGPGTRLTVT.

The rearrangement links TRBV30 to TRBJ2-5, with TRBD1 matching 11 bases. Trimming removed 3 bases from V and 5 bases from J; junction bases left unmatched: 8. The CDR3 is made up of 15 amino acids. Germline V gene lookup returns CDR1 GTSNPN and CDR2 SVGIG (reference sequence). CDR3 nucleotides: TGTGCCTGGAGGTCAGGGACAGGGGGTAGGGAGACCCAGTACTTC. Amino acid sequence: CAWRSGTGGRETQYF.

The chain combines TRBV7-2 with TRBJ2-7; 9 positions match TRBD2. The CDR3 covers 15 residues. CDR1 SGHTA and CDR2 FQGNSA come from the germline V gene. V dropped 1 base and J dropped 2; count of bases not matched to a gene: 3. CDR3 sequence (DNA): TGTGCCAGCAGCTTAGAGGCTAGCGGGGCCTACGAGCAGTACTTC. It yields the protein CASSLEASGAYEQYF.

V gene TRBV6-5 combines with J gene TRBJ2-4, with 8 bases identical to TRBD1. In germline, CDR1 is MNHEY, CDR2 SVGAGI. The V gene end was trimmed by 4 bases and the J gene end by 0 bases; junction bases not matched to a gene: 5. CDR3 length: 16 amino acids. CDR3 sequence: CASSWTGILAKNIQYF. CDR3 DNA: TGTGCCAGCAGTTGGACAGGGATCCTAGCCAAAAACATTCAGTACTTC.

The chain carries TRBV7-2 and TRBJ2-5; TRBD1 or TRBD2 may be the D gene (7 bases each). The J call may be wrong; the DNA end is better matched by TRBJ2-7. The CDR3 runs 13 residues. Per the germline V gene, CDR1 is SGHTA and CDR2 is FQGNSA. The CDR3 loop reads CASSAGGAYEQYF. In nucleotides, the CDR3 is TGTGCCAGCAGCGCAGGGGGGGCCTACGAGCAGTACTTC.

The chain recombines TRBV16 with TRBJ1-2; D is perhaps TRBD1 (5 bases). Trimming left V 5 bases short and J 1 base short, with 11 bases between. The CDR3 totals 14 residues. The germline CDR1 and CDR2 sequences are KGHSY and FQNENV. The CDR3 is CASSEQAVNYGYTF. CDR3 in DNA: TGTGCCAGCAGCGAACAGGCGGTTAACTATGGCTACACCTTC. Drawing the rest from reference TRBV16 and TRBJ1-2, the complete variable domain is GEEVAQTPKHLVRGEGQKAKLYCAPIKGHSYVFWYQQVLKNEFKFLISFQNENVFDETGMPKERFSAKCLPNSPCSLEIQATKLEDSAVYFCASSEQAVNYGYTFGSGTRLTVV.